This TCR beta chain was sequenced in a study of OX40 agonist ivuxolimab in advanced cancers. Produced via immunoSEQ multiplex PCR; TCRdb's table is partial and in-frame only. Counted here are under 100,000 clones, nearly 90% occurring once; the ten biggest clones make up under 0.9%. Study conclusions and caveats: With doses of 0.1 to 3.0 mg/kg, CD4+ and CD8+ blood T cells had undergone clonal expansion by week 6. Low normalized T-cell clonal expansion was additionally recorded for some nonresponders.

V shed 7 bases and J 7 bases; nucleotides not matched to a gene: 15. The V gene's germline CDR1 is MNHNY and CDR2 SVGAGI (reference sequence). The CDR3 has 16 residues. Concerning this clone itself: What it binds is not known.

This chain connects TRBV6-6 to TRBJ2-7, with 11 bases lining up with TRBD2. Material: CD4+ or CD8+ T cells sorted from blood, obtained in a trial of the OX40 agonist ivuxolimab. The TCR sequence derives from an adult with an advanced solid tumor such as melanoma, head and neck, liver or kidney cancer. CDR3 nucleotides: TGTGCCAGCACCACCGGTCGACTAGCGGGATTGTATGAGCAGTACTTC. Its protein is CASTTGRLAGLYEQYF.